What follows are 19 T cell receptor beta chains derived from one specimen sequenced in a study of T-cell reconstitution after alpha-beta-depleted transplantation in children. Molecular barcoding with unique molecular identifiers was used for the TCRbeta library. TCRdb reprocessed the PCR reads via MiXCR and lists one record per CDR3 protein. The table lists approximately 400,000 distinct CDR3 sequences, about 11% of them singletons. Here the sequenced sample was PBMCs from the stem cell graft donor, taken from the stem cell graft. These receptor sequences come from a human donor who donated a stem cell graft to a child with acute myeloid leukemia.

This clonotype was counted a few times. The rearrangement links TRBV7-8 to TRBJ2-7, with a possible D match to TRBD2 (5 bases). Germline loops: CDR1 SGHVS, CDR2 FQNEAQ. The CDR3 runs to 14 residues. V gave up 3 bases and J gave up 6 bases, with 15 bases separating them. CDR3 nucleotide sequence: TGTGCCAGCAGCTTTATGGGGAGAGGGTCCGAGCAGTACTTC. This sequence encodes CASSFMGRGSEQYF.

The CDR3 DNA follows: TGCAGTGCTAGCGGGAGAACCTACGAGCAGTACTTC. Encoded protein: CSASGRTYEQYF. V is TRBV20-1 and J is TRBJ2-7; D is possibly TRBD2 (6 bases). In germline, CDR1 is DFQATT, CDR2 SNEGSKA (reference sequence). V lost 3 bases and J lost 2, with 8 bases in between. The length of the CDR3 is 12 residues.

In this sample, this clonotype turned up a few times. This chain connects TRBV4-1 to TRBJ2-2; D is unresolved. This CDR3 contains 13 residues. Germline V lookup: CDR1 MGHRA, CDR2 YSYEKL. The V gene lost 1 base and the J gene lost 5 bases, with 5 bases spanning the gap. DNA for the CDR3: TGCGCCAGCAGCCAAGCCGGAACCGGGGAGCTGTTTTTT. It is translated as CASSQAGTGELFF.

This clonotype turned up a few times. The V call is TRBV3-1, the J call TRBJ2-1, with 11 bases matching TRBD2. From germline, CDR1 is LGHDT and CDR2 YNNKEL (reference sequence). Trimming took 4 bases from V and 5 from J; bases not matched to a gene: 4. This CDR3 spans 15 amino acids. CDR3 protein: CASSPSGGTNNEQFF. As DNA, the CDR3 is TGTGCCAGCAGCCCTAGCGGGGGGACAAACAATGAGCAGTTCTTC.

This chain joins TRBV28 and TRBJ2-7; D unclear. This CDR3 spans 13 amino acids. Germline lookup yields CDR1 MDHEN and CDR2 SYDVKM. Trimming pared 6 bases from V and 4 bases from J, leaving 13 bases between. CDR3 coding DNA: TGTGCCAGCAGGACCCCGTTTCTGTACGAGCAGTACTTC. This translates into CASRTPFLYEQYF.

This clonotype was picked up a small number of times. The chain has TRBV20-1 and TRBJ2-3, with TRBD2 matching 11 bases. V lost 6 bases to trimming and J lost 4 bases; unmatched junction nucleotides: 6. The germline gives CDR1 DFQATT, CDR2 SNEGSKA (reference sequence). The CDR3 length is 14 residues. The CDR3 loop reads CSADSGREADTQYF. The DNA for the CDR3 is TGCAGTGCCGATAGCGGGAGGGAGGCAGATACGCAGTATTTT.

This clonotype was picked up a small number of times. The CDR3: CASSYVGANQPQHF. The DNA for the CDR3 is TGTGCCAGCAGTTACGTCGGGGCGAATCAGCCCCAGCATTTT. V and J are TRBV6-2 or TRBV6-3 and TRBJ1-5; D possibly corresponds to TRBD1 (5 bases). There are 14 residues in the CDR3. The germline gives CDR1 MNHEY, CDR2 SVGEGT. Trimming removed 2 bases from V and 4 bases from J, with 9 bases in between.

Worth noting for this clonotype: This sequence may be a read error, since a much larger clone differs from it by one base. The chain is built from TRBV12-3 or TRBV12-4 and TRBJ1-2, with 7 positions matching TRBD1. Trimming removed 5 bases from V and 5 bases from J; junction bases left unmatched: 5. The CDR3 has 13 amino acids. The CDR3 DNA reads as TGTGCCAGCAGTGACAGGGAATGTTATGGCTACACCTTC. Amino acid sequence: CASSDRECYGYTF.

This clonotype was seen a few times. The rearrangement links TRBV10-3 to TRBJ1-6, with D maybe TRBD1 (5 bases). V lost 4 bases and J 14 bases, leaving 24 bases between the germline ends. This CDR3 region has 16 residues. In germline, CDR1 is ENHRY, CDR2 SYGVKD. DNA for the CDR3: TGTGCCATCAGTGTAGACCAGGGTGACTTGCCATCATCCCTCCACTTT. Residues: CAISVDQGDLPSSLHF.

This chain joins TRBV20-1 and TRBJ2-3; D not resolved. The CDR3 extends over 13 amino acids. V lost 1 base to trimming and J lost 6 bases, with 11 bases between them. Germline CDR1 DFQATT, CDR2 SNEGSKA (reference sequence). CDR3: CSARVYGRDTQYF. The DNA of the CDR3 is TGCAGTGCTAGAGTTTACGGACGGGATACGCAGTATTTT.

This clonotype was recorded at least ten times. This sequence joins TRBV5-1 and TRBJ2-7, with TRBD2 matching 8 bases. V dropped 6 bases and J dropped 3; count of bases not matched to a gene: 11. The CDR3 runs to 15 residues. Looked up from germline, CDR1 is SGHRS and CDR2 is YFSETQ. The CDR3 DNA reads as TGCGCCAGCACACTGGCGGGAGGCTCACACTACGAGCAGTACTTC. Its translation is CASTLAGGSHYEQYF.

In this sample, this clonotype turned up a few times. This CDR3 is CASSYPPLSGRGGELFF. The CDR3 DNA sequence: TGCGCCAGCAGCTATCCTCCCCTCAGCGGAAGAGGCGGGGAGCTGTTTTTT. The J gene is TRBJ2-2, the V gene TRBV4-1, with a weak D call TRBD2 (5 bases). From germline, CDR1 is MGHRA and CDR2 YSYEKL. V lost 5 bases and J 7 bases, leaving 23 bases between the germline ends. The CDR3 contains 17 residues.

This clonotype was detected a few times. The chain links TRBV12-3 or TRBV12-4 to TRBJ2-2; perhaps TRBD1 as D (5 bases). The CDR3 extends over 16 amino acids. Deletions cut 5 bases from V and 1 base from J, with 14 bases between. This chain's CDR3 is CASSRIRTLNTGELFF. The DNA for the CDR3 is TGTGCCAGCAGTAGGATACGGACACTGAACACCGGGGAGCTGTTTTTT.

This clonotype was detected only a few times. The V gene is TRBV7-8, the J gene TRBJ1-2; maybe TRBD1 (5 bases). Germline CDR1 reads SGHVS; CDR2 reads FQNEAQ. There are 14 residues in the CDR3. Trimming took off 2 bases at V and 8 bases at J, with 15 bases between the two ends. Here the CDR3 reads CASSLFEGPQGYTF. In DNA form, the CDR3 reads TGTGCCAGCAGCTTATTTGAGGGGCCCCAGGGCTACACCTTC.

The rearrangement joins TRBV30 to TRBJ2-7; no firm D call. V lost 1 base to trimming and J lost 1 base, with 8 bases between them. There are 13 residues in the CDR3. Germline V gene data show CDR1 as GTSNPN and CDR2 as SVGIG (reference sequence). Written as DNA, the CDR3 is TGTGCCTGGAGTGGGGCAGGTTCCTACGAGCAGTACGTC. This encodes CAWSGAGSYEQYV.

In this sample, this clonotype turned up many times. This chain links TRBV2 with TRBJ2-7; 7 nucleotides match TRBD2. After removal of 5 bases from V and 6 bases from J, the junction contained 10 bases not matched to a gene. Per the germline V gene, CDR1 is SNHLY and CDR2 is FYNNEI. The CDR3 is 14 residues long. The CDR3 nucleotides read TGTGCCAGCAGTTGGGGACTACCTCGACCCGAGCAGTACTTC. It yields the protein CASSWGLPRPEQYF.

The rearrangement joins TRBV7-9 to TRBJ2-7, with D possibly TRBD1 on 6 matching bases. The CDR3 totals 16 residues. CDR1 is SEHNR and CDR2 is FQNEAQ in the germline V gene (reference sequence). V was shortened by 3 bases and J by 5 bases, with 20 bases between the two germline ends. This chain's CDR3 is CASSFGQNRVADEQYF. The CDR3 coding sequence is TGTGCCAGCAGCTTCGGCCAAAACAGGGTAGCCGACGAGCAGTACTTC.

This clonotype was detected a few times. The CDR3 is CASSLASPPVAQYF. CDR3 bases: TGCGCCAGCAGCTTGGCATCCCCCCCAGTCGCCCAGTACTTC. The chain employs TRBV5-1 and TRBJ2-5; no firm D call. Germline V gene data show CDR1 as SGHRS and CDR2 as YFSETQ. CDR3 size: 14 residues. V lost 0 bases to trimming and J lost 9 bases, with 15 bases between them.

A few counts support this clonotype. V gene TRBV20-1 combines with J gene TRBJ2-5, with 8 bases aligning to TRBD1. The CDR3 length is 13 residues. After removal of 6 bases from V and 4 bases from J, the junction contained 7 bases not matched to a gene. Germline V gene sequence: CDR1 DFQATT, CDR2 SNEGSKA (reference sequence). The CDR3 sequence is CSARKGQGETQYF. The CDR3 DNA reads TGCAGTGCCCGGAAAGGACAGGGAGAGACCCAGTACTTC.